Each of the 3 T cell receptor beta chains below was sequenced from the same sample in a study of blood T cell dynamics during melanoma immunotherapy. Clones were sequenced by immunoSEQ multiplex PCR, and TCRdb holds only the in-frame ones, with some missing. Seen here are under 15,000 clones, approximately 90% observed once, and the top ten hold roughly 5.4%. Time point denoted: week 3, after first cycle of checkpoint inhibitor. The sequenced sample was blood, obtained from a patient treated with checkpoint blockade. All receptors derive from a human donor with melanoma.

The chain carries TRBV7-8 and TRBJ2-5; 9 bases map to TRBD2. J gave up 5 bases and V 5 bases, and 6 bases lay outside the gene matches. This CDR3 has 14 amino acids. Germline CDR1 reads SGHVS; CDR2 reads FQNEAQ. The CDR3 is CASSPIAGAETQYF. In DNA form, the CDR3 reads TGTGCCAGCAGCCCGATAGCGGGAGCGGAGACCCAGTACTTC.

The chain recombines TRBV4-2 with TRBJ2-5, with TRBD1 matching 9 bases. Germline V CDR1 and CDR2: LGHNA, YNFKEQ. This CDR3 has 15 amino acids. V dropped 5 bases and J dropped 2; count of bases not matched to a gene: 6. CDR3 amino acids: CASSSTDRGQETQYF. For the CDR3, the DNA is TGTGCCAGCAGCTCGACCGACAGGGGGCAAGAGACCCAGTACTTC.

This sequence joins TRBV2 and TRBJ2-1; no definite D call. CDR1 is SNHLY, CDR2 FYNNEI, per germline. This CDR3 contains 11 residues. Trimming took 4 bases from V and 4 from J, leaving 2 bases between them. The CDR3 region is CASSVYNEQFF. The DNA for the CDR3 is TGTGCCAGCAGTGTTTACAATGAGCAGTTCTTC.